Sequencing of this T cell receptor (beta chain) was carried out in a study of T cells after posttransplantation cyclophosphamide (dated by TCRdb to the mid-2010s). Regarding the research as a whole: The study tracked T cell repertoire reconstitution by TRB sequencing after myeloablative bone marrow transplantation using posttransplantation cyclophosphamide as GVHD prophylaxis. Samples from around 35 PTCy-treated patients and under 20 related bone marrow donors of those patients were subjected to antigen receptor sequencing. Public TRB sequences were compared against a database of over 3,600 sequences linked to responses to pathogens, tumor antigens, self-antigens and alloantigens. Up to about 3 additional blood samples from 2 to 5.2 years after transplant were also TRB-sequenced in 3 patients, as was pretransplant blood from a handful of patients. Blood from all 30 or so PTCy patients with 1-year posttransplant specimens was subjected to TRB sequencing. Because TRA and TRB clonality were tightly correlated in fewer than ten samples, subsequent TCR analyses were focused on TRB only.

General findings and caveats noted by the study authors: At 1-2 months, donor-recipient similarity was low but rose over the first year, and the later blood repertoires were often dominated by donor CD8+ memory clones. The TRB repertoires of T cells infiltrating skin or GI tract showed only limited overlap with the TRB repertoires of T cells in blood. Across the roughly 40 patients, TRB clonality was highly associated with recipient CMV seropositivity and CMV reactivation, and diversity with PTCy was similar to that in the CNI/methotrexate controls.

The control group consisted of 10 to 12 patients who received myeloablative marrow transplants with methotrexate plus a calcineurin inhibitor and who were sampled 1 year after transplant. Peripheral blood and bone marrow mononuclear cells were isolated by Ficoll-Hypaque density centrifugation and cryopreserved. Note on this clone: The antigen it binds to is not known. It has no much larger one-base neighbor in the sample; base qualities were not kept.

TRB sequencing was run on genomic DNA with either the immunoSEQ assay at survey resolution or the hsTCRB kit. As for the original processing: The immunoSEQ software handled initial read processing, and the LymphoSeq R package was used for repertoire analyses. Clonality was calculated as 1 minus normalized Shannon entropy, and the Gini coefficient was also calculated for each TRB dataset. Phenotypes of unsorted samples were inferred by mapping TRB sequences from sorted subsets of the recipient or donor onto unsorted samples of the same recipient. Here the immuneACCESS table is served through TCRdb, limited to in-frame sequences with V and J called. Missing clones are a known gap in these copies; in checked studies unresolved V genes cover under half, and the rest lacks a known reason. V, J and clone size are those of that table, while D and trimming were read from the DNA. The sample table records 9,700 or so clones; about 89% of these occur just once. The top ten clones comprise under 5.5% of the sample.

The TCR was taken from a male patient between 45 and 60 years old who received an allogeneic stem cell transplant from an unrelated donor, was CMV-positive, and had chronic GVHD only. After transplantation, some T cells may belong to the graft donor instead of the recipient. The material was PBMCs, obtained 430 to 450 days after allogeneic stem cell transplant with calcineurin inhibitor and methotrexate.

The CDR3 region reads CASSPTPGFSTDTQYF. The DNA sequence is given as TGTGCCAGCAGCCCCACCCCGGGTTTTAGCACAGATACGCAGTATTTT. Rearrangement joined TRBV7-8 to TRBJ2-3; a confident D gene designation cannot be given. From the cysteine through the phenylalanine, the CDR3 covers 16 amino acids. Of all the DNA, just the CDR3 is kept, 48 bases in frame from base 1. V loses 5 bases, J loses 0 bases, and the germline ends lie 15 bases apart. As encoded in the germline V gene, CDR1 is SGHVS while CDR2 is FQNEAQ.